This is a list of T cell receptor beta chains from one sample in a study of blood T cell repertoires in COVID-19. Some clones are missing from TCRdb's copy, which holds only in-frame ones; the method was immunoSEQ multiplex PCR. This table has over 150,000 clones, over 75% appearing once. The source material was peripheral blood. These receptors originate from a man in his fifties or sixties with COVID-19, enrolled during active disease. Both conserved end residues are part of each CDR3. A D gene is named only where the DNA matches it firmly. The size of a clone is reported for some rows only, either as once, few or many, or as a class for expanded clones.

V gene,J gene,D gene,clone size,CDR3 protein,CDR3 DNA
TRBV19,TRBJ2-5,.,.,CASRVGGAPPGTQYF,TGTGCCAGTAGAGTCGGTGGAGCGCCGCCGGGGACCCAGTACTTC
TRBV5-1,TRBJ2-7,.,.,CASSLKGEPYEQYF,TGCGCCAGCAGCTTGAAGGGGGAACCCTACGAGCAGTACTTC
TRBV18,TRBJ1-5,TRBD1,.,CASSPETGGNQPQHF,TGTGCCAGCTCACCCGAAACAGGGGGAAATCAGCCCCAGCATTTT
TRBV19,TRBJ2-1,.,.,CASSIAWENSYNEQFF,TGTGCCAGTAGTATAGCTTGGGAGAACTCCTACAATGAGCAGTTCTTC
TRBV4-3,TRBJ2-7,TRBD1,once,CASSQEDRPSNEQYF,TGCGCCAGCAGCCAAGAGGACAGGCCTTCCAACGAGCAGTACTTC
TRBV15,TRBJ2-3,TRBD1,.,CATSRVGTGGGSTDTQYF,TGTGCCACCAGCAGAGTGGGGACAGGGGGCGGGAGCACAGATACGCAGTATTTT
TRBV6-6,TRBJ2-1,.,few,CASSYSSNEQFF,TGTGCCAGCAGTTACTCGAGCAATGAGCAGTTCTTC
TRBV30,TRBJ1-6,.,once,CAWSHSDPLAMNSPLHF,TGTGCCTGGAGTCATTCAGATCCCTTAGCGATGAATTCACCCCTCCACTTT
TRBV9,TRBJ1-2,TRBD1,.,CASSPGTGGGGYTF,TGTGCCAGCAGCCCGGGGACAGGGGGCGGTGGCTACACCTTC
TRBV7-2,TRBJ2-2,.,.,CASSLAGGNTGELFF,TGTGCCAGCAGCTTAGCGGGAGGGAACACCGGGGAGCTGTTTTTT
TRBV19,TRBJ2-7,.,.,CASSIFSVGEAYEQYF,TGTGCCAGTAGTATCTTCAGTGTCGGCGAGGCCTACGAGCAGTACTTC
TRBV28,TRBJ2-7,.,.,CASSSLPYEQYF,TGTGCCAGCAGTTCCCTCCCCTACGAGCAGTACTTC
TRBV2,TRBJ2-3,.,.,CASSGAAGSTDTQYF,TGTGCCAGCAGTGGAGCGGCGGGGAGCACAGATACGCAGTATTTT
TRBV5-5,TRBJ2-7,TRBD1,.,CASSLLGQGGAYEQYF,TGTGCCAGCAGCCTTCTGGGACAGGGAGGCGCCTACGAGCAGTACTTC
TRBV7-2,TRBJ2-7,TRBD2,.,CASNLAGGHEQYF,TGTGCCAGCAACCTAGCGGGGGGGCACGAGCAGTACTTC
TRBV2,TRBJ2-7,TRBD1,.,CASSASGQGQSEQYF,TGTGCCAGCAGTGCTTCTGGACAGGGTCAATCCGAGCAGTACTTC
TRBV19,TRBJ1-5,.,.,CASTNKWGSDSNQPQHF,TGTGCCAGTACTAACAAGTGGGGCAGCGATAGCAATCAGCCCCAGCATTTT
TRBV7-2,TRBJ2-7,.,once,CASSLVGQGPYEQYF,TGTGCCAGCAGCTTAGTGGGACAAGGACCCTACGAGCAGTACTTC
TRBV3-1/TRBV3-2,TRBJ1-4,.,.,CASSQETGRNEKLFF,TGTGCCAGCAGCCAAGAAACAGGGAGAAATGAAAAACTGTTTTTT
TRBV18,TRBJ2-2,.,once,CASSPSRQGVAGELFF,TGTGCCAGCTCCCCCAGCCGGCAGGGCGTCGCCGGGGAGCTGTTTTTT
TRBV7-2,TRBJ2-1,TRBD2,.,CASSPLPPSGGTYYNEQFF,TGTGCCAGCAGCCCCCTCCCTCCTAGCGGGGGGACTTACTACAATGAGCAGTTCTTC
TRBV7-8,TRBJ1-4,.,.,CASSLTRQLRGEKLFF,TGTGCCAGCAGCTTAACCAGACAGCTAAGGGGTGAAAAACTGTTTTTT
TRBV19,TRBJ1-2,.,few,CASSNRGGGYGYTF,TGTGCCAGTAGTAATCGTGGCGGAGGCTATGGCTACACCTTC
TRBV24-1,TRBJ2-3,TRBD2,.,CATSVTSGDTDTQYF,TGTGCCACCAGTGTTACTAGCGGGGACACAGATACGCAGTATTTT
TRBV2,TRBJ1-1,TRBD1,.,CASSAGGTEAFF,TGTGCCAGCAGTGCAGGGGGCACTGAAGCTTTCTTT
TRBV5-8,TRBJ2-3,.,.,CASSPLMRYTQYF,TGTGCCAGCAGCCCTCTGATGAGGTACACGCAGTATTTT
TRBV24-1,TRBJ2-3,TRBD1,.,CATSDLSRQGTDTQYF,TGTGCCACCAGTGATTTGTCCCGACAGGGAACAGATACGCAGTATTTT
TRBV5-5,TRBJ1-5,.,.,CASSSTSAGQPQHF,TGTGCCAGCAGCTCGACGTCTGCGGGTCAGCCCCAGCATTTT
TRBV12-5,TRBJ2-6,.,once,CASGLAGGSGANVLTF,TGTGCTAGTGGTTTGGCCGGCGGGTCTGGGGCCAACGTCCTGACTTTC
TRBV5-6,TRBJ2-7,.,once,CASSFGTINYEQYF,TGTGCCAGCAGCTTTGGGACAATCAACTACGAGCAGTACTTC
TRBV2,TRBJ2-5,.,.,CASNPLTRNEGETQYF,TGTGCCAGCAATCCTCTTACTAGAAACGAAGGAGAGACCCAGTACTTC
TRBV18,TRBJ1-5,TRBD1,.,CASSPGQGGYSNQPQHF,TGTGCCAGCTCACCCGGACAGGGGGGCTATAGCAATCAGCCCCAGCATTTT
TRBV20-1,TRBJ2-5,TRBD2,once,CSASPGGEETQYF,TGCAGTGCTAGTCCGGGGGGAGAAGAGACCCAGTACTTC
TRBV6-2/TRBV6-3,TRBJ2-4,.,.,CASSYSTPSQPSSPYF,TGTGCCAGCAGTTACTCTACCCCAAGCCAGCCTAGTTCTCCGTACTTC
TRBV24-1,TRBJ1-2,.,.,CATRGGLGDGYTF,TGTGCCACCAGAGGGGGTCTCGGGGATGGCTACACCTTC
TRBV10-3,TRBJ1-2,.,many,CAISDGQGSVDSYTF,TGTGCCATCAGTGATGGACAAGGATCTGTAGATAGCTACACCTTC
TRBV19,TRBJ2-1,TRBD2,.,CASSTGTSGTYNEQFF,TGTGCCAGTAGTACAGGGACTAGCGGAACCTACAATGAGCAGTTCTTC
TRBV10-3,TRBJ1-2,TRBD1,.,CAISESAGGGYTF,TGTGCCATCAGTGAGTCAGCAGGGGGCGGCTACACCTTC
TRBV5-5,TRBJ1-1,.,once,CASSLEQVGWLYPEAFF,TGTGCCAGCAGCTTGGAACAGGTGGGGTGGTTATACCCTGAAGCTTTCTTT
TRBV3-1/TRBV3-2,TRBJ2-7,TRBD2,.,CASSPGLVGEQYF,TGTGCCAGCAGCCCCGGACTAGTGGGGGAGCAGTACTTC
TRBV3-1/TRBV3-2,TRBJ1-2,.,.,CASSQAPGSNYGYTF,TGTGCCAGCAGCCAAGCTCCGGGGAGTAACTATGGCTACACCTTC
TRBV19,TRBJ2-7,.,once,CASSPQGGGYEQYF,TGTGCCAGTAGTCCGCAGGGGGGTGGTTACGAGCAGTACTTC
TRBV4-2,TRBJ1-1,TRBD1,.,CASSQEPRQGAREAFF,TGTGCCAGCAGCCAGGAGCCCCGACAGGGGGCGAGGGAAGCTTTCTTT
TRBV18,TRBJ1-5,TRBD1,.,CASSSGQVGSYSNQPQHF,TGTGCCAGCTCCTCCGGACAGGTGGGGTCATATAGCAATCAGCCCCAGCATTTT
TRBV6-5,TRBJ1-5,.,.,CASSTQGSNQPQHF,TGTGCCAGCAGCACTCAGGGGAGCAATCAGCCCCAGCATTTT
TRBV7-9,TRBJ2-5,.,once,CASSSTRETQYF,TGTGCCAGCAGCTCGACGCGGGAGACCCAGTACTTC
TRBV5-1,TRBJ1-1,.,.,CASLEDTTNTEAFF,TGCGCCAGCCTAGAGGACACGACGAACACTGAAGCTTTCTTT
TRBV7-3,TRBJ2-1,TRBD2,.,CASSSGLAGAHEQFF,TGTGCCAGCAGCTCGGGACTAGCGGGAGCACATGAGCAGTTCTTC
TRBV19,TRBJ1-5,.,.,CASSEGVDQPQHF,TGTGCCAGTAGCGAAGGGGTGGATCAGCCCCAGCATTTT
TRBV18,TRBJ1-4,.,.,CASSDKDRTNEKLFF,TGTGCCAGCTCAGACAAGGACAGAACTAATGAAAAACTGTTTTTT
TRBV27,TRBJ2-7,TRBD2,.,CASSYSGGVYEQYF,TGTGCCAGCAGTTACAGCGGGGGGGTTTACGAGCAGTACTTC
TRBV18,TRBJ1-1,TRBD1,.,CASSPLPARDRGSEAFF,TGTGCCAGCTCACCGCTACCCGCTCGGGACAGGGGTTCTGAAGCTTTCTTT
TRBV7-3,TRBJ1-2,TRBD1,.,CASSLRGRQGDGYTF,TGTGCCAGCAGCTTAAGAGGGCGACAGGGTGACGGCTACACCTTC